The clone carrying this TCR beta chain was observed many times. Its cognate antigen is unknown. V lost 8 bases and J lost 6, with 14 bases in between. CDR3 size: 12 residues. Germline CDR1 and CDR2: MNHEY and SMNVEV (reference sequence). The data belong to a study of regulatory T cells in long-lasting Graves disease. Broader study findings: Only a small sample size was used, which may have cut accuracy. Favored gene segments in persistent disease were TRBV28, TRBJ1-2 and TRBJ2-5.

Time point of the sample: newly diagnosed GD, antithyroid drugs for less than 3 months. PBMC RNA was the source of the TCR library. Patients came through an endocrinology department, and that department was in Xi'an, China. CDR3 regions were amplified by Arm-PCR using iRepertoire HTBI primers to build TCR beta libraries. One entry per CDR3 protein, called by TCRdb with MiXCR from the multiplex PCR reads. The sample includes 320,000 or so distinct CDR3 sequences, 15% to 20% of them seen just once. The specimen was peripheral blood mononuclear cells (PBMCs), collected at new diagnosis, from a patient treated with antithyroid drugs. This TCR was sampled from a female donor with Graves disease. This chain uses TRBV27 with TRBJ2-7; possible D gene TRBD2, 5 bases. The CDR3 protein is CASSFNGVEQYF. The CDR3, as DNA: TGTGCCAGCTCATTTAACGGGGTCGAGCAGTACTTC.